This TCR beta chain was sequenced during a study of blood T cell repertoires in COVID-19. Germline V gives CDR1 SNHLY, CDR2 FYNNEI. The CDR3 has 14 residues. Trimming at V came to 8 bases and at J to 4 bases, leaving 10 bases not matched to a gene. The protocol was immunoSEQ multiplex PCR, while the TCRdb copy is restricted to in-frame clones and leaves out a portion. The sample yields 45,000 to 60,000 clones, 70% to 90% seen once. This clonotype originated in a human donor in a cohort sampled during active COVID-19. The chain recombines TRBV2 with TRBJ1-2; TRBD1 agrees at 7 bases. Sequencing was carried out using peripheral blood. The CDR3 is CASSFGGGGYGYTF. CDR3 in DNA: TGTGCCAGCTCCTTCGGAGGGGGCGGCTATGGCTACACCTTC.